This TCR beta chain was identified during a study of CD4 T cell repertoires and nickel (dated by TCRdb to 2018 to 2021). About this clonotype itself: No antigen is known for it. No qualities accompany the bases; no much larger clone lies one base away.

Libraries were prepared through RT-PCR. Sequencing was performed on an Illumina MiSeq. TCRdb reworked the public reads: Q25 trimming with fastp, MiXCR clone assembly, productive beta chains retained. Every CDR3 protein is listed once, alongside the most common genes and DNA of its rows. The sample profile shows several hundred distinct CDR3 sequences; roughly 50% of them were found once. About 11% of the sample lies in the top ten. CDR1 ENHRY and CDR2 SYGVKD were looked up in the germline V gene. Clipping removes 3 bases from V and 8 bases from J, with 9 as the unmatched junction base count. The CDR3 holds 14 amino acids from the cysteine to the valine. The entry retains the CDR3 DNA only, 42 bases that are in frame from base 1.

This TCR was recovered from a human donor in a nickel allergy study, with or without nickel allergy (not recorded which). It is not recorded whether this sample comes from one donor or several. The V gene is TRBV10-3 and the J gene is TRBJ2-7, and 8 junctional nucleotides match TRBD1. The source material was CD4+ T cells from blood, not recorded whether cultured. The DNA sequence is given as TGTGCCATCAGTGAAAGACAGGGGCTTGACCAGCAGTACGTC. Translated, this is CAISERQGLDQQYV.